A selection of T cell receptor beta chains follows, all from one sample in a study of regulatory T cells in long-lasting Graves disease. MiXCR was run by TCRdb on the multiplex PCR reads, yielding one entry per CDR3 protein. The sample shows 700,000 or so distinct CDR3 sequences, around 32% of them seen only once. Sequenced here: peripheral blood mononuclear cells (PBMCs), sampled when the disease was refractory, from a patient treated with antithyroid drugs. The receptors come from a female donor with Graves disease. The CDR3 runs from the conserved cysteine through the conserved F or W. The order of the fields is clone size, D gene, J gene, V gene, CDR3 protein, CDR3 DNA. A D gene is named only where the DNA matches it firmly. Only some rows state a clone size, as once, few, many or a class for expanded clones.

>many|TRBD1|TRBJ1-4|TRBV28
CASSQDRSNEKLFF
TGTGCCAGCAGCCAGGACAGGTCTAATGAAAAACTGTTTTTT
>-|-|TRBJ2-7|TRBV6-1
CASSEMTGVYEQYF
TGTGCCAGCAGCGAAATGACAGGCGTCTACGAGCAGTACTTC
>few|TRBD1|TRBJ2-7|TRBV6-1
CASKDGQGFYEQYF
TGTGCCAGCAAAGACGGACAGGGGTTCTACGAGCAGTACTTC
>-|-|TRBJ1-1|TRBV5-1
CASSLVKGSEAFF
TGCGCCAGCAGCTTGGTTAAGGGCTCTGAAGCTTTCTTT
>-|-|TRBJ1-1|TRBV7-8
CASTWGGAFF
TGTGCCAGCACCTGGGGCGGGGCTTTCTTT
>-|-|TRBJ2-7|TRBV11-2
CASSLGGRLTYEQYF
TGTGCCAGCAGCTTAGGTGGGAGGCTTACCTACGAGCAGTACTTC
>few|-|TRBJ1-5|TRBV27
CASSFVDQPQHF
TGTGCCAGCAGTTTTGTTGATCAGCCCCAGCATTTT
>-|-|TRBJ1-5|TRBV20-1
CSVNLLSNQPQHF
TGCAGTGTGAATTTACTTAGCAATCAGCCCCAGCATTTT
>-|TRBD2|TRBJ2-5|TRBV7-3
CASSLRGLAGETQYF
TGTGCCAGCAGCTTAAGGGGACTAGCGGGAGAGACCCAGTACTTC
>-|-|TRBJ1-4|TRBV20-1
CSVQPPGADEKLFF
TGCAGTGTCCAGCCCCCCGGGGCGGATGAAAAACTGTTTTTT
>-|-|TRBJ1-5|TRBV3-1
CASSQDYSSNQPQHF
TGTGCCAGCAGCCAAGATTACAGTAGCAATCAGCCCCAGCATTTT
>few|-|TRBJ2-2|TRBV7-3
CASSFPHTGELFF
TGTGCCAGCAGCTTTCCCCACACCGGGGAGCTGTTTTTT
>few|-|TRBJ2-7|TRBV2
CASSEAAPYEQYF
TGTGCCAGCAGTGAGGCAGCCCCCTACGAGCAGTACTTC
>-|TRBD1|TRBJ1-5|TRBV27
CASRQTGRNQPQHF
TGTGCCAGCAGACAGACAGGGAGGAATCAGCCCCAGCATTTT
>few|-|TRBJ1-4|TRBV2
CASSEESAATNEKLFF
TGTGCCAGCAGTGAAGAGTCAGCCGCAACTAATGAAAAACTGTTTTTT
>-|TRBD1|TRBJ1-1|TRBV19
CASRTGQGKNTEAFF
TGTGCCAGTAGAACGGGACAGGGCAAGAACACTGAAGCTTTCTTT
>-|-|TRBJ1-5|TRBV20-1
CSASQGINQPQHF
TGCAGTGCTAGTCAGGGGATCAATCAGCCCCAGCATTTT
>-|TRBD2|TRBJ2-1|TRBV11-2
CASSLVWGAGTSGDNEQFF
TGTGCCAGCAGCTTAGTTTGGGGGGCAGGAACTAGCGGAGACAATGAGCAGTTCTTC
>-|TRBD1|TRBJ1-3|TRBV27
CASSLRRQGRSSGNTIYF
TGTGCCAGCAGTTTACGTCGACAGGGACGGAGCTCTGGAAACACCATATATTTT
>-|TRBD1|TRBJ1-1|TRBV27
CASSPGTGETEAFF
TGTGCCAGCAGCCCCGGGACAGGGGAGACTGAAGCTTTCTTT
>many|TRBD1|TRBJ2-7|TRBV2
CASQQTGASYEQYF
TGTGCCAGCCAACAGACAGGGGCCTCCTACGAGCAGTACTTC